The TCR beta chain described here comes from a study of memory CD4+ T cells and cytomegalovirus serostatus. Germline V CDR1 and CDR2: MNHEY, SMNVEV (reference sequence). Trimming stripped 0 bases from V and 5 bases from J, with 17 bases between. The CDR3 loop spans 16 amino acids. Single viable CD3+CD4+CD8-CD45RO+ cells were sorted as the memory CD4+ T cells. Donors' CMV status reflects serum IgG against pp150, pp28, p38, p52. Profiling relied on immunoSEQ multiplex PCR, and the TCRdb table lists in-frame clones only, not all of them. The repertoire has some 48,000 clones, 78% of them found once; the top ten carry 0.78%.

The TCR originated in an adult in good health and CMV-seronegative. The chain employs TRBV27 and TRBJ2-7, with D possibly matching TRBD2 (5 bases). What was sequenced was memory CD4+ T cells from blood. The CDR3 sequence: CASSLSIPGLGHEQYF. The CDR3 DNA reads TGTGCCAGCAGTTTATCGATACCGGGGTTGGGCCACGAGCAGTACTTC.